This T cell receptor beta chain stems from a study of CD8 T cells in ankylosing spondylitis. Study-level points and caveats: Blood of patients with ankylosing spondylitis appeared to be characterized by a TCR beta motif of several highly homologous variants. Peripheral blood samples showed relatively rare disease-linked clones, and these clones were CD8+. Past studies reported some motif variants in reactive arthritis synovial fluid and blood. Clones tied to disease were said to be significantly enriched in matched ankylosing spondylitis synovial fluid.

There are a few counts of this clonotype. No antigen is known for it. By quantitative 5'-RACE with molecular barcodes, the TCR beta libraries were made. TCRdb re-called the 5' RACE reads with MiXCR, one entry per CDR3 protein. The sample has around 480,000 distinct CDR3 sequences, about a sixth seen once; the top ten hold approximately 0.93%. This clonotype originated in a male donor with ankylosing spondylitis. Sequencing was done on a sample of blood, either unsorted or a sorted T cell fraction (not recorded which).

The CDR3, as DNA: TGTGCCAGCACCAGCAGTGGGGATCAGCCCCAGCATTTT. It encodes CASTSSGDQPQHF. This chain links TRBV12-3 or TRBV12-4 with TRBJ1-5; the D is unclear. The CDR3 loop spans 13 amino acids. Trimming took 7 bases from V and 5 from J, leaving 12 bases between them.